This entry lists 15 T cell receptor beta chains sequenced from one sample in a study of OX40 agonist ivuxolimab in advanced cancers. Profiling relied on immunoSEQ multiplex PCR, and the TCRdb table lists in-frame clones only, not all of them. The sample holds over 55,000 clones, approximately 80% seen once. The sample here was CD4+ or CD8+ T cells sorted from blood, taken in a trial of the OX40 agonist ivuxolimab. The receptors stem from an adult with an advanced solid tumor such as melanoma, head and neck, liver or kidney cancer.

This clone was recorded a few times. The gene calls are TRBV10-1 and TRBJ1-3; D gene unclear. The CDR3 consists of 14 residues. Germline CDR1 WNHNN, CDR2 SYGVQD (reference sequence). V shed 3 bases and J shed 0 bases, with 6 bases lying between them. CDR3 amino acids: CASSDDSSGNTIYF. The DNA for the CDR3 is TGCGCCAGCAGTGATGACTCCTCTGGAAACACCATATATTTT.

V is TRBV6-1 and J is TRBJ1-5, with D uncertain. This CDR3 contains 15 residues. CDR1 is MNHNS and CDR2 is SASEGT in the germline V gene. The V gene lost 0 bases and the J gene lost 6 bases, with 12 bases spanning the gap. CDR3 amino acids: CASSEADRVSQPQHF. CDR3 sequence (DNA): TGTGCCAGCAGTGAAGCGGACCGTGTCTCTCAGCCCCAGCATTTT.

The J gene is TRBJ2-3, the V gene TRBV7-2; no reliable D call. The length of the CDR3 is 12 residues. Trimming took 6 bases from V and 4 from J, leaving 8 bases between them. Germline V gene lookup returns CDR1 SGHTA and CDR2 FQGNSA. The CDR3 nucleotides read TGTGCCAGCAGTTACGACGCAGATACGCAGTATTTT. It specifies CASSYDADTQYF. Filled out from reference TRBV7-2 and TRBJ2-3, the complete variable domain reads GAGVSQSPSNKVTEKGKDVELRCDPISGHTALYWYRQSLGQGLEFLIYFQGNSAPDKSGLPSDRFSAERTGGSVSTLTIQRTQQEDSAVYLCASSYDADTQYFGPGTRLTVL.

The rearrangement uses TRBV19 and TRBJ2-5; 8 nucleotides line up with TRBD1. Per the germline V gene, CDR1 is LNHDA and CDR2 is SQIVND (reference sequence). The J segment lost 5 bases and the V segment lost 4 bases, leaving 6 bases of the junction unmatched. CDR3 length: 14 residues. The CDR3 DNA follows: TGTGCCAGTAGTACGGACAGGGCTGGGGAGACCCAGTACTTC. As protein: CASSTDRAGETQYF.

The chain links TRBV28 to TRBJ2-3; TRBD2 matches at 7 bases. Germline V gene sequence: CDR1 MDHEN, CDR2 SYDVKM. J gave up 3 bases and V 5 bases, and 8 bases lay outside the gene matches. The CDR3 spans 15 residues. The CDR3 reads CASSPHRGSTDTQYF. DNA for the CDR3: TGTGCCAGCAGTCCCCATCGCGGGAGTACAGATACGCAGTATTTT. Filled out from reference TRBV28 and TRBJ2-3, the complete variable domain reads DVKVTQSSRYLVKRTGEKVFLECVQDMDHENMFWYRQDPGLGLRLIYFSYDVKMKEKGDIPEGYSVSREKKERFSLILESASTNQTSMYLCASSPHRGSTDTQYFGPGTRLTVL.

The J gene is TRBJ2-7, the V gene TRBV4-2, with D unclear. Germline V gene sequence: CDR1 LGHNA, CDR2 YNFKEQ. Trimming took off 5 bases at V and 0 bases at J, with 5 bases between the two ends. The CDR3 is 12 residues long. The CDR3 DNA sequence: TGTGCCAGCAGCTTGAACTCCTACGAGCAGTACGTC. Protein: CASSLNSYEQYV.

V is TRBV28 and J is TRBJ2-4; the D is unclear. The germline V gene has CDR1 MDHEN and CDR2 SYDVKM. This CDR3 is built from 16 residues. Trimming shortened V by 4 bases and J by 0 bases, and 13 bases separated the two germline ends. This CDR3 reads CASSSVAYLAKNIQYF. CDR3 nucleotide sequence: TGTGCCAGCAGTTCCGTCGCTTACCTAGCCAAAAACATTCAGTACTTC.

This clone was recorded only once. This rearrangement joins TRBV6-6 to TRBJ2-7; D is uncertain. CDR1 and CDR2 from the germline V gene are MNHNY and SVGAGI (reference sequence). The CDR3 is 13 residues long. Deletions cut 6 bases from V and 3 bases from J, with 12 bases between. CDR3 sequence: CASRNPQGYEQYF. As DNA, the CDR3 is TGTGCCAGCAGAAACCCACAAGGCTACGAGCAGTACTTC.

The CDR3 spells CASSPPAQSYGYTF. CDR3 in DNA: TGTGCCAGCTCACCACCGGCGCAGAGCTATGGCTACACCTTC. The J gene is TRBJ1-2, the V gene TRBV18; the D is unclear. The CDR3 has 14 amino acids. Germline loops: CDR1 KGHSH, CDR2 LQKENI. Trimming left V 0 bases short and J 4 bases short, with 9 bases between.

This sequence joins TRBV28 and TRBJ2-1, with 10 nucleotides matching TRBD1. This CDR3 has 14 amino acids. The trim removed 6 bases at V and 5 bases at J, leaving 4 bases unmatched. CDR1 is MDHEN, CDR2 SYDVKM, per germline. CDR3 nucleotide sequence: TGTGCCAGCAGCCGACAGGGGGCCCACAATGAGCAGTTCTTC. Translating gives CASSRQGAHNEQFF.

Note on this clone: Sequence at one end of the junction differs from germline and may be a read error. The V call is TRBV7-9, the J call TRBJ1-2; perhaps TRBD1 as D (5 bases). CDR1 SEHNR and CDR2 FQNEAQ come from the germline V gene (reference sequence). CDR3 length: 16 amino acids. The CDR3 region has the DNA TGTGCCAGCAGCCTAGCCGGGAAGCTGGGGGACTATGGCTACACCTTC. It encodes CASSLAGKLGDYGYTF.

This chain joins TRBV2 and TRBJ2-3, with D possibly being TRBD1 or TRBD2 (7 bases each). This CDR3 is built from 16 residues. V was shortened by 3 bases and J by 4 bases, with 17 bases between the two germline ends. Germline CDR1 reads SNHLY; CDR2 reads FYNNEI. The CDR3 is CASSEPLRGGSDTQYF. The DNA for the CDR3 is TGTGCCAGCAGTGAGCCCCTCAGGGGGGGTTCAGATACGCAGTATTTT.

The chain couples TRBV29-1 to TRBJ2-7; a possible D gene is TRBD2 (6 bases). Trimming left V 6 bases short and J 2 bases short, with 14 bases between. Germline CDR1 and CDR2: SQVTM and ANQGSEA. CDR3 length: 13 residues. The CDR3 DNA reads TGCAGCGTACCGACTAGTCGGCCCTACGAGCAGTACTTC. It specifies CSVPTSRPYEQYF.

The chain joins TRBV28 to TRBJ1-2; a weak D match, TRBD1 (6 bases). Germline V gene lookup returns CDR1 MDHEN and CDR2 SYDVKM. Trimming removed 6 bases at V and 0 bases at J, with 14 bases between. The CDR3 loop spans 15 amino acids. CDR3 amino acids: CASSQWTDANYGYTF. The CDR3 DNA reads TGTGCCAGCAGCCAATGGACAGACGCTAACTATGGCTACACCTTC.

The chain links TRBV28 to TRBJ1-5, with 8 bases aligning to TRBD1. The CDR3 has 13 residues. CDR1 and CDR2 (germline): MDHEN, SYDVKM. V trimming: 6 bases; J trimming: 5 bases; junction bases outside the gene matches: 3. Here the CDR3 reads CASRSTGDQPQHF. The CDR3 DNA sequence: TGTGCCAGCAGGTCGACAGGGGATCAGCCCCAGCATTTT. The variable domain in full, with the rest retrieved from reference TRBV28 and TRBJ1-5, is DVKVTQSSRYLVKRTGEKVFLECVQDMDHENMFWYRQDPGLGLRLIYFSYDVKMKEKGDIPEGYSVSREKKERFSLILESASTNQTSMYLCASRSTGDQPQHFGDGTRLSIL.